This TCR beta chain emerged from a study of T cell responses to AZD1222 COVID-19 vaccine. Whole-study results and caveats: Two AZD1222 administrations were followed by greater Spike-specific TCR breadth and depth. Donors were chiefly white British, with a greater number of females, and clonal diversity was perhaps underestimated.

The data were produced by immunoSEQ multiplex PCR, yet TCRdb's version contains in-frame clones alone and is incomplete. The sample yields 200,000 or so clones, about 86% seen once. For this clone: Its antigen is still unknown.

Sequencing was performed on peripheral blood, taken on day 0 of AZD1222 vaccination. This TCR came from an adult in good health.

The CDR3, as DNA: TGTGCCTGGACCTCCGGGACAGGGTTCTACGAGCAGTACTTC. Its protein is CAWTSGTGFYEQYF. The J gene is TRBJ2-7, the V gene TRBV30, with TRBD1 matching 9 bases. Germline loops: CDR1 GTSNPN, CDR2 SVGIG (reference sequence). V was pared by 4 bases and J by 3 bases, with 7 bases of the junction left unmatched. The CDR3 has 14 residues.